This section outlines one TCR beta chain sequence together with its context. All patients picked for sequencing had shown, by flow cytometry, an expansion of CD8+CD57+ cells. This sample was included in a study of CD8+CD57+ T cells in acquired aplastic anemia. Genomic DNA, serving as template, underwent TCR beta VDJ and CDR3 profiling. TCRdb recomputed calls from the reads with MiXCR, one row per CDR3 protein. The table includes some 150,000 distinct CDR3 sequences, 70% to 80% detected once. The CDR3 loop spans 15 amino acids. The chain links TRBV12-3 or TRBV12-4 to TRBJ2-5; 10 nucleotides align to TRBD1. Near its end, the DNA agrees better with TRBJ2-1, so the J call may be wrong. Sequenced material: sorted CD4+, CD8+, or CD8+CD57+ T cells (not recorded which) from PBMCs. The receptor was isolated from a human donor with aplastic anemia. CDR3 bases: TGTGCCAGCGAACCCCGGACAGGGGGGGGCAATGAGCAGTTCTTC. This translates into CASEPRTGGGNEQFF.